This TCR beta chain was recovered during a study of metastatic and nonmetastatic thyroid tumors. All patients were untreated before thyroid surgery. The table lists this clone with a few counts. The antigen remains undetermined. Study-wide results and caveats: Versus benign nodules, malignant thyroid tumors reportedly had significantly higher TCR beta diversity, in blood and tumor.

The CDR3 sequence is 15 residues long. Germline lookup yields CDR1 LNHDA and CDR2 SQIVND (reference sequence). The V gene lost 10 bases and the J gene lost 0 bases, with 18 bases spanning the gap. With MiXCR, TCRdb reprocessed the PCR reads. The repertoire holds about 33,000 clones, with roughly a sixth as singletons. Material: blood. The rearrangement joins TRBV19 to TRBJ1-1; D might be TRBD1 (5 bases). This TCR was sampled from a male donor with papillary thyroid cancer or a benign thyroid nodule (not recorded which). Some clones in this sample may be carry-over from other donors' samples. In nucleotides, the CDR3 is TGTGCCACCGGGGGGGGGAGGAGATTGAACACTGAAGCTTTCTTT. Its protein is CATGGGRRLNTEAFF.